This T cell receptor (beta chain) was documented in a study of shared clonotypes between healthy human individuals (dated by TCRdb to about 2020). For the wider study: A couple of women and a few men aged 18 to 49 years were included in the cohort. For each donor, CD4 naive and CD4 memory were each given three plates, CD8 naive was given two plates, and CD8 memory was given one plate. The study deeply sequenced blood TCR repertoires of about five healthy adults to estimate repertoire size and the extent of clonotype sharing between individuals. To increase sequencing depth and limit assay-specific biases, different laboratories used diverse techniques to prepare libraries and sequence TCR repertoires. Each donor's leukapheresis produced roughly between roughly 0.85 and 9.5 billion PBMCs.

For this clone: Its antigen is not yet known. The sample holds no much larger clone one base away, and base qualities are not on file.

Between the V and J ends, shortened by 3 bases and 3 bases respectively, the junction contains 24 bases. Its CDR3 holds 19 amino acids, cysteine through phenylalanine. CDR3 DNA only is kept here, 57 bases in frame from base 1. TCR CDR3 regions were amplified from genomic DNA by multiplex PCR using the deep immunoSEQ assay. Genomic DNA extracted from each cell subset was distributed evenly over all wells of several immunoSEQ 96-well plates, and each plate served as one replicate. For sorted subsets, roughly 200 ng of genomic DNA, equivalent to around 31,000 T cell genomes, went into each replicate PCR. Purified libraries were quantified with a Qubit 3.0 fluorometer, sized on a Bioanalyzer 2100, and re-quantified with the KAPA Library Quantification kit. A separate single-read 150-cycle Illumina NextSeq 550 flow cell was used to sequence each immunoSEQ 96-well plate. The original methods were these. Because only junctional sequences without quality scores were contained in the immunoSEQ output, filtering matching that applied to full-length reads could not be performed. To assign V/J genes and CDR3, sequences were annotated against IMGT germline references using PyIR, a Python wrapper for IgBLAST v1.9. Any read was removed if the V/J assignment was weak (E-value above 1e-6), the CDR3 was missing, or the read contained stop codons, out-of-frame junctions, or ambiguous translated residues. V3J clonotypes were defined as sequences sharing an identical inferred V gene, J gene, and CDR3 amino acid sequence. To compute the percentage overlap between repertoires, the number of shared unique clonotypes was divided by the size of the smaller repertoire. RTK rarefaction, the Chao1 estimator, and Recon v2.1 estimates of unobserved clonotypes were used to assess repertoire richness. Generation probabilities for all TCRbeta clonotypes obtained by the gDNA method from a few donors were computed using OLGA. TCRdb took over this immuneACCESS table, retaining in-frame rearrangements with V and J assigned. Such tables are incomplete; in checked studies, under half of the missing clones stem from an unresolved V gene, and the remainder is unexplained. V, J and clone size were drawn from that table, and D and trimming were deduced from the DNA. This sample gives 1,100,000 or so clones in total; around 78% of them show up just once. The top ten clones comprise approximately 0.56% of the sample.

Overall results and qualifications from the work: About 5% of naive CD4, around 3.6% of naive CD8, about 2.1% of memory CD4, and over 0.35% of memory CD8 clonotypes were shared across several donors. Compared with non-shared clonotypes, clonotypes shared by all four sorted-subset donors had higher generation probabilities. Pairwise subsampling indicated that sequencing depth was expected to affect the degree of clonotype sharing among donors. Rarefaction of sorted-subset datasets indicated incomplete sequencing despite the large sequencing depth. Naive subsets generally had larger estimated clonotype richness than memory subsets did. Sampling was restricted to blood, and TCR repertoires in tissue are likely to differ from TCR repertoires in blood. Because the study included a small number of donors, the genetic and exposure-history diversity represented was limited.

The donors were healthy, HIV-negative adults who had no recently reported acute infections or vaccinations. Every donor was a Caucasian adult residing in Nashville, Tennessee, USA. Magnetic negative selection was used to enrich CD4+ T cells, after which naive cells were positively selected on CD45RA and the negative fraction became the memory subset. Blood was obtained by leukapheresis, after which PBMCs were separated by Ficoll-Histopaque density gradient centrifugation and cryopreserved in liquid nitrogen vapor phase. Analytical flow cytometry was used to check the purity and quantity of every magnetically sorted T cell population. Genomic DNA was isolated from each sorted fraction and quantified by UV absorbance on a Nanodrop 2000c.

The receptor comes from a man aged 18-30 years in good health. Some clones in this sample may be carry-over from other donors' samples. The sequence joins TRBV5-3 to TRBJ1-4; the D gene lacks a confident call. TRBV5-3 is marked as an open reading frame, function uncertain. Sequencing was performed on memory CD4+ T cells from PBMCs. This sample's cell subset or site label indicates: CD45RA-negative fraction. The sequenced DNA is TGTGCCAGAAGCTCTTACTCCACAGTCCTAGGGATATCTAATGAAAAACTGTTTTTT. This yields the protein CARSSYSTVLGISNEKLFF.